These T cell receptor beta chains were read from a single sample in a study of T-cell memory formation after mild COVID-19. TCRdb re-analysed the 5' RACE reads in MiXCR, keeping a single row per CDR3 protein. The sample has under 650,000 distinct CDR3 sequences; roughly 18% are singletons. The specimen sequenced was PBMCs or a T cell subset sorted from them (not recorded which). The receptors here all came from an adult woman who had mild COVID-19 (a few samples of this study predate the infection). Cell type and time point are not known. Each CDR3 is given with its conserved first and last residue. A D gene is named only where the DNA matches it firmly. Where a row states a size, it is once, few, many or the class of an expanded clone; other rows omit it.

size,J,D,V,DNA,CDR3
.,TRBJ2-3,TRBD2,TRBV12-3/TRBV12-4,TGTGCCAGCAGTCGGATTAGCGGGGCCACAGATACGCAGTATTTT,CASSRISGATDTQYF
once,TRBJ1-1,.,TRBV7-2,TGTGCCAGCAGCCGAGCCATCGGGGCAAACACTGAAGCTTTCTTT,CASSRAIGANTEAFF
.,TRBJ1-5,.,TRBV5-5,TGTGCCAGCAGCGGGGGTCCAGGGAGCAATCAGCCCCAGCATTTT,CASSGGPGSNQPQHF
.,TRBJ2-1,.,TRBV7-9,TGTGCCAGCAGCTTAGTAGCGGTTCCTGGGGATGAGCAGTTCTTC,CASSLVAVPGDEQFF
.,TRBJ2-1,.,TRBV3-1,TGTGCCAGCGGCGGTGCTGAGCAGTTCTTC,CASGGAEQFF
few,TRBJ2-2,TRBD2,TRBV11-2,TGTGCCAGCAGCTTAGTGGGTAGCGGGAGAGCCGGCGAGCTGTTTTTT,CASSLVGSGRAGELFF
few,TRBJ2-3,.,TRBV7-3,TGTGCCAGCAGCTTATTCGGTATCACAGATACGCAGTATTTT,CASSLFGITDTQYF
.,TRBJ2-1,TRBD2,TRBV11-3,TGTGCCAGCAGCTTGACGATGACTAGCGGAAGAAACAATGAGCAGTTCTTC,CASSLTMTSGRNNEQFF
few,TRBJ2-7,.,TRBV6-5,TGTGCCAGCAGTAAAAAGGCAGGGGGAGGGATAATTTACGAGCAGTACTTC,CASSKKAGGGIIYEQYF
many,TRBJ1-4,.,TRBV14,TGTGCCAGCAGCCGGGGGGCCCAGGAGGAAAAACTGTTTTTT,CASSRGAQEEKLFF
few,TRBJ2-3,.,TRBV4-1,TGCGCCAGCAGCCATGAGCCGGGGGGCACAGATACGCAGTATTTT,CASSHEPGGTDTQYF
.,TRBJ1-2,TRBD1,TRBV12-3/TRBV12-4,TGTGCCAGCAGTTTCTCCGGGACAGGGGTCTTGGGCTACACCTTC,CASSFSGTGVLGYTF
.,TRBJ2-2,.,TRBV4-2,TGTGCCAGCAGCCAAGTGATCCGCAAGAACACCGGGGAGCTGTTTTTT,CASSQVIRKNTGELFF
.,TRBJ1-4,TRBD1,TRBV4-2,TGTGCCAGCAGCCAAGAGGGACAGGGATCTGAAAAACTGTTTTTT,CASSQEGQGSEKLFF
.,TRBJ1-5,.,TRBV24-1,TGTGCCACCAGTGATTCGCACGGGGGGGGAATGCAGCCCCAGCATTTT,CATSDSHGGGMQPQHF
few,TRBJ2-3,TRBD2,TRBV3-1,TGTGCCAGCAGCCAAGATATCCCGGGACTAGCTACAGATACGCAGTATTTT,CASSQDIPGLATDTQYF
few,TRBJ1-5,.,TRBV20-1,TGCAGTGCTAGGCTGATTGGGGATAGCAATCAGCCCCAGCATTTT,CSARLIGDSNQPQHF
few,TRBJ2-7,TRBD1,TRBV10-3,TGTGCCATCAGTGGACAGGGATTCTACGAGCAGTACTTC,CAISGQGFYEQYF
many,TRBJ2-2,TRBD1,TRBV5-5,TGTGCCAGCAGCCCCTTCCAGGGACAGCTGGTTTCCGGGGAGCTGTTTTTT,CASSPFQGQLVSGELFF
few,TRBJ2-1,TRBD1,TRBV24-1,TGTGCCACCAGTCCGGGACAGGTCAAACAATCGAGCTCCTACAATGAGCAGTTCTTC,CATSPGQVKQSSSYNEQFF
.,TRBJ2-4,TRBD1,TRBV30,TGTGCCTGGAGTAAAACCGGACAGGTTCAGTACTTC,CAWSKTGQVQYF
few,TRBJ2-5,.,TRBV5-1,TGCGCCAGCAGCCGGCAAAGGGACTCACAAGAGACCCAGTACTTC,CASSRQRDSQETQYF
.,TRBJ1-3,.,TRBV6-5,TGTGCCAGCAGTCCCGGGCCAGACGGAAACACCATATATTTT,CASSPGPDGNTIYF
.,TRBJ2-1,.,TRBV12-3/TRBV12-4,TGTGCCAGCAGTTTAGCTGTTCTGTGGGCTACCTACAATGAGCAGTTCTTC,CASSLAVLWATYNEQFF
few,TRBJ2-1,TRBD2,TRBV12-3/TRBV12-4,TGTGCCAGCAGTTTAGAGGGCGGGAGGGCCAATGAGCAGTTCTTC,CASSLEGGRANEQFF
many,TRBJ2-2,TRBD2,TRBV3-1,TGTGCCAGCAGCTTTCGACTAGCGGGAGTAACAGAGGAGCTGTTTTTT,CASSFRLAGVTEELFF
few,TRBJ2-3,.,TRBV7-9,TGTGCCAGCAGCCCCCCTAGGACCTCCACAGATACGCAGTATTTT,CASSPPRTSTDTQYF
few,TRBJ2-1,.,TRBV7-9,TGTGCCAGCAGCACTCAGGGGAATGCCTACAATGAGCAGTTCTTC,CASSTQGNAYNEQFF
.,TRBJ1-3,TRBD1,TRBV11-2,TGTGCCAGCAGCTTAGTCCCCGGGACAGGGGCTGGAAACACCATATATTTT,CASSLVPGTGAGNTIYF
.,TRBJ2-7,.,TRBV20-1,TGCAGTGCTAGAGATCGACAGGCCGGGGGGGAGCAGTACTTC,CSARDRQAGGEQYF
.,TRBJ2-3,.,TRBV4-1,TGCGCCAGCACCCTAAGGGGATCTCAAGATACGCAGTATTTT,CASTLRGSQDTQYF
.,TRBJ1-1,.,TRBV12-3/TRBV12-4,TGTGCCAGCAGACCCTCCGTCCCTGGTCACACTGAAGCTTTCTTT,CASRPSVPGHTEAFF
.,TRBJ2-7,TRBD1,TRBV4-1,TGCGCCAGCAGCCAAGAGGACAGGGGATTCTACGAGCAGTACTTC,CASSQEDRGFYEQYF
.,TRBJ1-3,.,TRBV5-6,TGTGCCAGCAGCTTGCCGTACGGCCCTGCCTCTGGAAACACCATATATTTT,CASSLPYGPASGNTIYF
few,TRBJ2-1,TRBD2,TRBV20-1,TGCAGTGCTAGAGACCCCCCTAGCGGCCTCTACAATGAGCAGTTCTTC,CSARDPPSGLYNEQFF
.,TRBJ2-1,.,TRBV6-2/TRBV6-3,TGTGCCAGCAGTTCGATGAGTAGCGGAGCTTACAATGAGCAGTTCTTC,CASSSMSSGAYNEQFF
.,TRBJ2-3,.,TRBV21-1,TGTGCCAGCAGCACTTCTTCGGGAACAGATACGCAGTATTTT,CASSTSSGTDTQYF
few,TRBJ2-7,TRBD2,TRBV11-1,TGTGCCAGCAGCGCCTATGGGCGGGGGGCCGACGAGCAGTACTTC,CASSAYGRGADEQYF
few,TRBJ2-7,.,TRBV27,TGTGCCAGCAGCTCGTTACCGACAGCGTACGAGCAGTACTTC,CASSSLPTAYEQYF
.,TRBJ2-7,TRBD2,TRBV24-1,TGTGCCACCAGTGACCCGTCAGCGGGAGGGCCCTTCGAGCAGTACTTC,CATSDPSAGGPFEQYF
.,TRBJ2-7,TRBD1,TRBV29-1,TGCAGCGTTTGTGTGATGGGACAGGGCGTGGACGAGCAGTACTTC,CSVCVMGQGVDEQYF
.,TRBJ2-6,.,TRBV27,TGTGCCAGCAGTTTTTCTACTGGGGCCAACGTCCTGACTTTC,CASSFSTGANVLTF
.,TRBJ1-1,TRBD1,TRBV3-1,TGTGCCACCAGACAGGGGGCGTCTTCCACTGAAGCTTTCTTT,CATRQGASSTEAFF
.,TRBJ2-3,.,TRBV9,TGTGCCAGCAGCGTCATGGGGAGCACAGATACGCAGTATTTT,CASSVMGSTDTQYF
.,TRBJ2-2,.,TRBV15,TGTGCCACCAGCAGAGAAGCCGGGGAGCTGTTTTTT,CATSREAGELFF
.,TRBJ2-7,.,TRBV7-7,TGTGCCAGCAGCTTAGGGTCGCAGAGCTCCTACGAGCAGTACTTC,CASSLGSQSSYEQYF
.,TRBJ2-1,TRBD2,TRBV6-5,TGTGCCAGCACTAGCTCCCTTGCGGGGGGTGGTGAGCAGTTCTTC,CASTSSLAGGGEQFF
many,TRBJ2-1,TRBD1,TRBV5-1,TGCGCCACCAGGGACAGTTACAATGAGCAGTTCTTC,CATRDSYNEQFF
.,TRBJ1-3,.,TRBV2,TGTGCCAGCAGTGGTGGGGACCCCCGAAGGTCTGGAAACACCATATATTTT,CASSGGDPRRSGNTIYF
.,TRBJ2-3,.,TRBV6-2/TRBV6-3,TGTGCCAGCAATCGAATCGGGGCGGTCCAAAGCACAGATACGCAGTATTTT,CASNRIGAVQSTDTQYF
.,TRBJ2-7,.,TRBV4-2,TGTGCCAGCAGCCAAGAAGGGGACGGGGTCTCCTACGAGCAGTACTTC,CASSQEGDGVSYEQYF
.,TRBJ1-1,TRBD1,TRBV25-1,TGTGCCAGTTGGGGATTGGACAGGGGAAGCACTGAAGCTTTCTTT,CASWGLDRGSTEAFF
.,TRBJ1-1,TRBD1,TRBV20-1,TGCAGGGGGACAGGGGGACGGTATGCGGACACTGAAGCTTTCTTT,CRGTGGRYADTEAFF
.,TRBJ2-5,TRBD2,TRBV7-9,TGTGCCAGCAGCCCCGGGGGGTTTTGGAGGACCCAGTACTTC,CASSPGGFWRTQYF
.,TRBJ2-1,.,TRBV15,TGTGCCACCAGCAGAGATCTTAGCGCGAGCTCATACAATGAGCAGTTCTTC,CATSRDLSASSYNEQFF
many,TRBJ2-1,.,TRBV5-1,TGCGCCAGCAGCCCTATAGGAGGTGACAATGAGCAGTTCTTC,CASSPIGGDNEQFF